The TCR beta chain under discussion was sequenced for a study of blood T cell repertoires in COVID-19. Turning to the study itself: PBMCs, B-cell-depleted T cells, or T cells were the source of the cDNA or gDNA that made up the material.

The CDR3 consists of 13 residues. Trimming removed 5 bases at V and 6 bases at J, with 11 bases between. Germline CDR1 MGHDK, CDR2 SYGVNS. Assay used: immunoSEQ multiplex PCR; TCRdb lists only in-frame clones, some missing. Seen here are 50,000 to 55,000 clones, approximately 84% observed once, and the top ten hold about 14%. The TCR sequence derives from a man between 70 and 80 years old with acute or convalescent COVID-19. This chain uses TRBV25-1 with TRBJ2-1, with D possibly being TRBD2 (5 bases). The sequenced material came from peripheral blood. The CDR3 region has the DNA TGTGCCAGCAGTCGGCCTAGCTTCAATGAGCAGTTCTTC. The encoded protein is CASSRPSFNEQFF.